Listed here are 25 T cell receptor beta chains from one sample, sequenced in a study of blood T cell repertoires in COVID-19. Measured with immunoSEQ multiplex PCR; TCRdb has only the in-frame clones, and not every one. The sample lists 450,000 to 500,000 clones, roughly 90% seen once, with around 0.64% in the top ten. Material: PBMCs or T cells enriched from blood (not recorded which). The receptor set was obtained from a young woman who had recovered from COVID-19.

The gene calls are TRBV18 and TRBJ1-2; a weak D match, TRBD1 (5 bases). CDR3 size: 13 residues. Trimming took 1 base from V and 7 from J, leaving 10 bases between them. Germline CDR1 and CDR2: KGHSH and LQKENI. In DNA form, the CDR3 reads TGTGCCAGCTCACCACAACAGGATGGTGGCTACACCTTC. This translates into CASSPQQDGGYTF.

This clone was counted a few times. Other DNA sequences of this sample code for an identical CDR3. CDR3 in amino acids: CASSLETANYGYTF. The DNA of the CDR3 is TGTGCCAGCAGCTTGGAGACAGCCAACTATGGCTACACCTTC. This chain uses TRBV5-5 with TRBJ1-2; D is possibly TRBD1 (5 bases). This CDR3 has 14 amino acids. The germline V and J ends were trimmed by 0 bases and 2 bases, with 8 bases remaining between them. Germline assignment: CDR1 SGHKS and CDR2 YYEKEE (reference sequence).

This sequence joins TRBV11-3 and TRBJ1-1, with 10 bases that match TRBD1. CDR3 length: 15 amino acids. The J segment lost 1 base and the V segment lost 5 bases, leaving 4 bases of the junction unmatched. The germline CDR1 and CDR2 sequences are SGHNT and YENEEA. As DNA, the CDR3 is TGTGCCAGCAGCGCGGGACAGGGGACGAACACTGAAGCTTTCTTT. Protein: CASSAGQGTNTEAFF.

The gene calls are TRBV15 and TRBJ1-1, with D perhaps TRBD1 (6 bases). The CDR3 has 13 amino acids. V was trimmed by 0 bases and J by 8 bases, leaving 10 bases between them. The germline gives CDR1 LNHNV, CDR2 YYDKDF (reference sequence). As DNA, the CDR3 is TGTGCCACCAGCAGAGATGAGGACAGCGAAGCTTTCTTT. It is translated as CATSRDEDSEAFF.

The chain links TRBV10-3 to TRBJ1-1; 9 bases fit TRBD1. Germline V CDR1 and CDR2: ENHRY, SYGVKD. CDR3 length: 16 amino acids. V gave up 11 bases and J gave up 4 bases; unmatched junction bases: 17. This chain's CDR3 is CAVKQGAGDEGTEAFF. The CDR3 DNA reads TGTGCCGTCAAACAGGGGGCGGGGGATGAGGGCACTGAAGCTTTCTTT.

This clone was observed once. The V call is TRBV11-3, the J call TRBJ2-1, with TRBD1 identical over 9 bases. The CDR3 sequence is 14 residues long. The V gene end was trimmed by 4 bases and the J gene end by 6 bases; junction bases not matched to a gene: 4. Germline assignment: CDR1 SGHNT and CDR2 YENEEA. The CDR3 sequence: CASSSGTGFNEQFF. The CDR3 coding sequence is TGTGCCAGCAGCTCCGGGACAGGGTTCAATGAGCAGTTCTTC.

J is TRBJ1-3 and V is TRBV5-5; 9 positions match TRBD1. Trimming took 0 bases from V and 2 from J; bases not matched to a gene: 3. The CDR3 has 16 amino acids. CDR1 is SGHKS, CDR2 YYEKEE, per germline (reference sequence). CDR3 amino acids: CASSLDGTGTGNTIYF. CDR3 sequence (DNA): TGTGCCAGCAGCTTGGACGGGACAGGGACTGGAAACACCATATATTTT.

This clone was counted once. V is TRBV24-1 and J is TRBJ1-1; 9 bases fit TRBD1. The CDR3 is 16 amino acids. Per germline, CDR1 KGHDR and CDR2 SFDVKD. The ends lost 4 bases at V and 9 bases at J; junction bases unmatched: 14. CDR3 residues: CATSEASGTGIPKAFF. CDR3 DNA: TGTGCCACCAGTGAAGCATCCGGGACAGGGATCCCCAAAGCTTTCTTT.

This clone was recorded a few times. The J gene is TRBJ1-1, the V gene TRBV4-2, with no clear D. CDR3 length: 13 amino acids. In germline, CDR1 is LGHNA, CDR2 YNFKEQ. Trimming stripped 0 bases from V and 4 bases from J, with 6 bases between. The DNA for the CDR3 is TGTGCCAGCAGCCAAGAAGAGGGCACTGAAGCTTTCTTT. Residues: CASSQEEGTEAFF.

V and J are TRBV5-5 and TRBJ2-7; a possible D gene is TRBD1 (7 bases). The CDR3 has 18 residues. V was cut by 0 bases and J by 5 bases, with 24 bases left in between. The germline gives CDR1 SGHKS, CDR2 YYEKEE (reference sequence). CDR3 in amino acids: CASSLGRGDALTTNEQYF. DNA for the CDR3: TGTGCCAGCAGCTTGGGCAGGGGGGACGCCCTGACCACCAACGAGCAGTACTTC.

Comments on this clone: A far larger clone lies a single base away; this is likely a read error. The J gene is TRBJ2-7, the V gene TRBV28; D unresolved. Trimming pared 5 bases from V and 2 bases from J, leaving 4 bases between. The length of the CDR3 is 11 residues. Germline V CDR1 and CDR2: MDHEN, SYDVKM. CDR3 amino acids: CASSPTYEQYF. CDR3 coding DNA: TGTGCCAGCAGTCCCACCTACGAGCAGTACTTC. The entire variable domain, with the rest obtained from reference TRBV28 and TRBJ2-7, is as follows: DVKVTQSSRYLVKRTGEKVFLECVQDMDHENMFWYRQDPGLGLRLIYFSYDVKMKEKGDIPEGYSVSREKKERFSLILESASTNQTSMYLCASSPTYEQYFGPGTRLTVT.

The chain links TRBV4-1 to TRBJ2-7; a weak D match, TRBD2 (7 bases). CDR3 size: 15 residues. The V gene lost 4 bases and the J gene lost 2 bases, with 15 bases spanning the gap. Germline V gives CDR1 MGHRA, CDR2 YSYEKL. CDR3 residues: CASSPSGGLPYEQYF. The CDR3 bases are TGCGCCAGCAGCCCCTCCGGGGGGCTTCCCTACGAGCAGTACTTC.

The chain carries TRBV15 and TRBJ2-3; the match to TRBD1 covers 8 bases. There are 16 residues in the CDR3. Germline V gene sequence: CDR1 LNHNV, CDR2 YYDKDF (reference sequence). V shed 2 bases, J shed 1 base, and the junction held 5 bases outside the gene matches. The CDR3 loop reads CATSRTRGQGTDTQYF. The CDR3 DNA reads as TGTGCCACCAGCAGAACGCGGGGACAGGGCACAGATACGCAGTATTTT.

This clone was observed a single time. This chain connects TRBV5-1 to TRBJ1-1; D is unresolved. The CDR3 has 13 amino acids. V was cut by 4 bases and J by 3 bases, with 10 bases left in between. Germline CDR1 and CDR2: SGHRS and YFSETQ. CDR3 bases: TGCGCCAGCAGCAGGACCGGGGACACTGAAGCTTTCTTT. Translated, it gives CASSRTGDTEAFF.

Comment on this clone: The same CDR3 arises from other DNA sequences in this sample as well. The chain employs TRBV9 and TRBJ2-7, with D unclear. This CDR3 is 14 amino acids long. V lost 0 bases to trimming and J lost 1 base, with 8 bases between them. Per germline, CDR1 SGDLS and CDR2 YYNGEE. Here the CDR3 DNA reads TGTGCCAGCAGCGTAGTGGCAGGTTCCTACGAGCAGTACTTC. Its translation is CASSVVAGSYEQYF.

The rearrangement joins TRBV29-1 to TRBJ2-1; 7 bases are shared with TRBD2. V trimming: 7 bases; J trimming: 2 bases; junction bases outside the gene matches: 8. This CDR3 is 14 amino acids long. Germline CDR1 reads SQVTM; CDR2 reads ANQGSEA. CDR3: CSAGRESAYNEQFF. In DNA form, the CDR3 reads TGCAGCGCTGGGAGGGAGAGTGCCTACAATGAGCAGTTCTTC.

As concerns this clone: Other nucleotide sequences from this sample produce the same CDR3. J is TRBJ1-1 and V is TRBV7-2, with D possibly matching TRBD1 (5 bases). Trimming removed 8 bases from V and 5 bases from J, with 15 bases in between. Per germline, CDR1 SGHTA and CDR2 FQGNSA. This CDR3 comprises 13 residues. CDR3 sequence (DNA): TGTGCCAGCTCCCCCGGGGGGACGACTGAAGCTTTCTTT. Translated, it gives CASSPGGTTEAFF.

This clone has just one count. The chain joins TRBV2 to TRBJ1-4, with 8 bases identical to TRBD1. With V trimmed by 6 bases and J by 8 bases, 8 bases remained unmatched. Germline CDR1 SNHLY, CDR2 FYNNEI. The CDR3 spans 14 residues. The chain's CDR3 is CASRDRAGGEKLFF. CDR3 bases: TGTGCCAGCAGGGACAGGGCGGGGGGGGAAAAACTGTTTTTT.

The chain combines TRBV4-1 with TRBJ2-5; D unresolved. CDR1 is MGHRA and CDR2 is YSYEKL in the germline V gene. V was shortened by 0 bases and J by 3 bases, with 8 bases between the two germline ends. The CDR3 extends over 14 amino acids. The CDR3 region has the DNA TGCGCCAGCAGCCAAGATAGGAGCGAAGAGACCCAGTACTTC. This encodes CASSQDRSEETQYF.

This chain links TRBV29-1 with TRBJ2-7; the match to TRBD2 covers 7 bases. The CDR3 consists of 13 residues. The V gene's germline CDR1 is SQVTM and CDR2 ANQGSEA. The J segment lost 7 bases and the V segment lost 4 bases, leaving 10 bases of the junction unmatched. The CDR3 bases are TGCAGCGTTGTGGTCGGAGGGGAGGGGGAGCAGTACTTC. This codes for CSVVVGGEGEQYF.

The CDR3 DNA reads TGTGCCAGCAAGGACAGGGCGGGAAACACCATATATTTT. Translating gives CASKDRAGNTIYF. The gene calls are TRBV6-5 and TRBJ1-3; 8 nucleotides line up with TRBD1. The CDR3 is made up of 13 amino acids. Germline-derived CDR1 and CDR2 are MNHEY and SVGAGI. After removal of 7 bases from V and 4 bases from J, the junction contained 3 bases not matched to a gene.

The genes are TRBV5-6 and TRBJ2-3; possibly TRBD2 for D (5 bases). V gave up 3 bases and J gave up 0 bases, with 11 bases separating them. The CDR3 contains 15 residues. CDR1 SGHDT and CDR2 YYEEEE come from the germline V gene. The CDR3 sequence: CASSYLLASTDTQYF. CDR3 bases: TGTGCCAGCAGCTACCTCTTAGCGAGCACAGATACGCAGTATTTT.

This chain connects TRBV2 to TRBJ2-7; D might be TRBD1 (7 bases). Trimming removed 6 bases from V and 3 bases from J, with 12 bases in between. The CDR3 length is 13 residues. Germline loops: CDR1 SNHLY, CDR2 FYNNEI. The DNA of the CDR3 is TGTGCCAGCAGGGAGGGGGCCATCTACGAGCAGTACTTC. It specifies CASREGAIYEQYF.

The V gene is TRBV2, the J gene TRBJ1-1; D is unresolved. The CDR3 runs 16 residues. The germline CDR1 and CDR2 sequences are SNHLY and FYNNEI. V was trimmed by 5 bases and J by 0 bases, leaving 16 bases between them. CDR3 sequence (DNA): TGTGCCAGCAGTCTTGAACGCGGTCTAATGAACACTGAAGCTTTCTTT. Translating it yields CASSLERGLMNTEAFF.

In the case of this clone: Other DNA sequences in this specimen translate into the identical CDR3. This chain links TRBV6-5 with TRBJ2-7, with D maybe TRBD1 (6 bases). Germline lookup yields CDR1 MNHEY and CDR2 SVGAGI. V lost 5 bases, J lost 7 bases, and 9 bases lay in between. The CDR3 is 11 residues long. The CDR3 nucleotides are TGTGCCAGCAGTCGCGGACAGGAGCAGTACTTC. Translating it yields CASSRGQEQYF.